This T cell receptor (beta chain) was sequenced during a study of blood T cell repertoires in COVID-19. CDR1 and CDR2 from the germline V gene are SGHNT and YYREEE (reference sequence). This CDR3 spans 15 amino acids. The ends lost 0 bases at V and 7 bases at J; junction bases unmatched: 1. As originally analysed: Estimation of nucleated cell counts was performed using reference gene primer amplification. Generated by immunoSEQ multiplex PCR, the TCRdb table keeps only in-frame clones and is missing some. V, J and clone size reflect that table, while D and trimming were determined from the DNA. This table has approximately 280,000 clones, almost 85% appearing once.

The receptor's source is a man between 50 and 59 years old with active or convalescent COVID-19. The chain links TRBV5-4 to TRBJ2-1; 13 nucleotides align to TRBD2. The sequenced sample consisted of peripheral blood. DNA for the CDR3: TGTGCCAGCAGCTTGGCGGGACTAGCGGGAAATGAGCAGTTCTTC. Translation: CASSLAGLAGNEQFF. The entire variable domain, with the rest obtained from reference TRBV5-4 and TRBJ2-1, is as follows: ETGVTQSPTHLIKTRGQQVTLRCSSQSGHNTVSWYQQALGQGPQFIFQYYREEENGRGNFPPRFSGLQFPNYSSELNVNALELDDSALYLCASSLAGLAGNEQFFGPGTRLTVL.